These 29 T cell receptor beta chains were sequenced from one sample in a study of PD-1 blockade in classical Hodgkin lymphoma. Every single patient, without exception, relapsed after autologous stem cell transplantation, and brentuximab vedotin exposure varied. Assay used: immunoSEQ multiplex PCR; TCRdb lists only in-frame clones, some missing. The table lists about 63,000 clones, 88% of them singletons. The material sequenced was peripheral blood mononuclear cells (PBMCs), taken before the second cycle of nivolumab. The receptors here all came from a human donor with classical Hodgkin lymphoma.

V is TRBV7-9 and J is TRBJ1-5, with D possibly being TRBD1 (6 bases). Germline V gives CDR1 SEHNR, CDR2 FQNEAQ (reference sequence). This CDR3 has 13 amino acids. Trimming removed 5 bases from V and 4 bases from J, with 9 bases in between. The CDR3 region is CASSPGQNQPQHF. The CDR3 nucleotides read TGTGCCAGCAGCCCCGGACAGAATCAGCCCCAGCATTTT. Complete variable domain (other parts from reference TRBV7-9 and TRBJ1-5): DTGVSQNPRHKITKRGQNVTFRCDPISEHNRLYWYRQTLGQGPEFLTYFQNEAQLEKSRLLSDRFSAERPKGSFSTLEIQRTEQGDSAMYLCASSPGQNQPQHFGDGTRLSIL.

The gene calls are TRBV5-1 and TRBJ1-5, with D possibly TRBD1 on 5 matching bases. The V end lost 4 bases, the J end lost 6 bases, and 14 bases lay between the germline ends. The germline V gene encodes CDR1 SGHRS and CDR2 YFSETQ. The CDR3 is 14 residues long. CDR3: CASSQDGGSQPQHF. The CDR3 DNA reads TGCGCCAGCAGCCAGGACGGGGGTAGTCAGCCCCAGCATTTT.

This clone was found once. The J gene is TRBJ1-1, the V gene TRBV5-1, with D maybe TRBD1 (6 bases). The CDR3 is 14 residues long. The V end was cut by 4 bases, the J end by 6 bases, with 16 bases between. Germline CDR1 is SGHRS and CDR2 is YFSETQ. CDR3 residues: CASSLQGLPAEAFF. In DNA form, the CDR3 reads TGCGCCAGCAGCCTACAGGGTCTCCCTGCTGAAGCTTTCTTT.

J is TRBJ2-5 and V is TRBV19; D unclear. V lost 5 bases and J lost 3, with 10 bases in between. CDR1 is LNHDA and CDR2 is SQIVND in the germline V gene (reference sequence). The CDR3 loop spans 13 amino acids. The CDR3 is CASSFGREETQYF. The CDR3 DNA is TGTGCCAGTAGTTTCGGACGGGAAGAGACCCAGTACTTC.

J is TRBJ2-7 and V is TRBV28; D ambiguous. The CDR3 is 10 residues long. CDR1 is MDHEN, CDR2 SYDVKM, per germline. V lost 6 bases to trimming and J lost 2 bases, with 2 bases between them. CDR3 region: CASSTYEQYF. In DNA, the CDR3 is TGTGCCAGCAGCACCTACGAGCAGTACTTC.

A single count supports this clone. The gene calls are TRBV6-5 and TRBJ1-1; a weak D match, TRBD1 (6 bases). The CDR3 contains 12 residues. Trimming left V 6 bases short and J 4 bases short, with 9 bases between. Germline CDR1 and CDR2: MNHEY and SVGAGI. CDR3 DNA sequence: TGTGCCAGCAGGTCACAGGGCACTGAAGCTTTCTTT. This sequence encodes CASRSQGTEAFF.

This clone was recorded only once. The chain employs TRBV5-1 and TRBJ2-1, with 8 nucleotides matching TRBD2. After removal of 0 bases from V and 6 bases from J, the junction contained 8 bases not matched to a gene. There are 16 residues in the CDR3. Germline CDR1 is SGHRS and CDR2 is YFSETQ. The DNA of the CDR3 is TGCGCCAGCAGCTTGGAAGGTGCCGGGACTAGCAATGAGCAGTTCTTC. As protein: CASSLEGAGTSNEQFF.

The chain carries TRBV7-6 and TRBJ1-2; 7 bases are shared with TRBD1. V lost 5 bases to trimming and J lost 2 bases; unmatched junction nucleotides: 8. There are 15 residues in the CDR3. CDR1 is SGHVS, CDR2 FNYEAQ, per germline. The DNA of the CDR3 is TGTGCCAGCAGCCAAGAGACAGGGTCCAACTATGGCTACACCTTC. It specifies CASSQETGSNYGYTF.

The chain links TRBV6-5 to TRBJ2-2; 8 bases match TRBD1. Germline V CDR1 and CDR2: MNHEY, SVGAGI. The CDR3 consists of 14 residues. V lost 6 bases, J lost 8 bases, and 8 bases stayed unmatched. Written as DNA, the CDR3 is TGTGCCAGCAGACCGACAGGGGTTGATGGGGAGCTGTTTTTT. Its translation is CASRPTGVDGELFF.

The CDR3 loop reads CASSERSSAMNTGELFF. The DNA of the CDR3 is TGTGCCAGCAGTGAAAGAAGTAGCGCGATGAACACCGGGGAGCTGTTTTTT. This chain connects TRBV6-1 to TRBJ2-2; D is perhaps TRBD2 (5 bases). The CDR3 spans 17 residues. Per germline, CDR1 MNHNS and CDR2 SASEGT. V was shortened by 2 bases and J by 1 base, with 14 bases between the two germline ends.

A note on this clone: At one end, the junction sequence differs from germline, possibly due to a read error. This sequence joins TRBV2 and TRBJ2-4, with TRBD1 matching over 12 bases. Looked up from germline, CDR1 is SNHLY and CDR2 is FYNNEI. The CDR3 extends over 14 amino acids. The CDR3 sequence is CASSTGTGGFSGNF. CDR3 DNA: TGTGCCAGCAGTACCGGGACAGGGGGCTTCTCAGGAAACTTC.

The J gene is TRBJ1-1, the V gene TRBV7-9; tentatively, D is TRBD1 (5 bases). Trimming left V 5 bases short and J 3 bases short, with 7 bases between. The length of the CDR3 is 12 residues. Germline CDR1 and CDR2: SEHNR and FQNEAQ (reference sequence). CDR3 in DNA: TGTGCCAGCAGCCCGGGGGACACTGAAGCTTTCTTT. It translates to CASSPGDTEAFF.

The rearrangement uses TRBV30 and TRBJ2-7; no firm D call. The germline V gene encodes CDR1 GTSNPN and CDR2 SVGIG (reference sequence). This CDR3 spans 15 amino acids. Trimming pared 0 bases from V and 1 base from J, leaving 13 bases between. CDR3 in amino acids: CAWSVKDLPSYEQYF. The CDR3 region has the DNA TGTGCCTGGAGTGTAAAAGATCTCCCATCCTACGAGCAGTACTTC.

The chain is built from TRBV7-7 and TRBJ2-2, with no clear D. The length of the CDR3 is 13 residues. The germline gives CDR1 SSHAT, CDR2 FNYEAQ (reference sequence). V was pared by 1 base and J by 8 bases, with 8 bases between. For the CDR3, the DNA is TGTGCCAGCAGCTTAGACCTAGGTGGGGAGCTGTTTTTT. Translating it yields CASSLDLGGELFF. Full variable domain (outside the CDR3, taken from reference TRBV7-7 and TRBJ2-2): GAGVSQSPRYKVTKRGQDVTLRCDPISSHATLYWYQQALGQGPEFLTYFNYEAQPDKSGLPSDRFSAERPEGSISTLTIQRTEQRDSAMYRCASSLDLGGELFFGEGSRLTVL.

The V and J genes are TRBV5-5 and TRBJ1-2; D is possibly TRBD1 (6 bases). The CDR3 covers 16 residues. V lost 2 bases and J 2 bases, leaving 16 bases between the germline ends. In germline, CDR1 is SGHKS, CDR2 YYEKEE (reference sequence). CDR3 sequence reads: CASSFRAGQGNYGYTF. Here the CDR3 DNA reads TGTGCCAGCAGCTTCCGAGCTGGTCAGGGGAACTATGGCTACACCTTC.

This rearrangement joins TRBV5-1 to TRBJ1-1; D gene uncertain. CDR3 length: 13 amino acids. V was pared by 1 base and J by 5 bases, with 9 bases between. Germline CDR1 and CDR2: SGHRS and YFSETQ. The CDR3 spells CASSLLTETEAFF. The CDR3 nucleotides read TGCGCCAGCAGCTTGTTAACGGAGACTGAAGCTTTCTTT. The variable domain in full, with the rest retrieved from reference TRBV5-1 and TRBJ1-1, is KAGVTQTPRYLIKTRGQQVTLSCSPISGHRSVSWYQQTPGQGLQFLFEYFSETQRNKGNFPGRFSGRQFSNSRSEMNVSTLELGDSALYLCASSLLTETEAFFGQGTRLTVV.

The genes are TRBV5-1 and TRBJ1-2; 8 bases line up with TRBD1. The CDR3 is made up of 13 amino acids. The J segment lost 8 bases and the V segment lost 4 bases, leaving 7 bases of the junction unmatched. CDR1 and CDR2 (germline): SGHRS, YFSETQ. CDR3 in amino acids: CASSPGTGSGYTF. As DNA, the CDR3 is TGCGCCAGCAGCCCCGGGACAGGTTCAGGCTACACCTTC. The full variable domain, rest sourced from reference TRBV5-1 and TRBJ1-2, is KAGVTQTPRYLIKTRGQQVTLSCSPISGHRSVSWYQQTPGQGLQFLFEYFSETQRNKGNFPGRFSGRQFSNSRSEMNVSTLELGDSALYLCASSPGTGSGYTFGSGTRLTVV.

The chain couples TRBV5-1 to TRBJ1-4; D call uncertain. Trimming shortened V by 2 bases and J by 4 bases, and 9 bases separated the two germline ends. The CDR3 length is 14 residues. Looked up from germline, CDR1 is SGHRS and CDR2 is YFSETQ. The CDR3 DNA is TGCGCCAGCAGCTTCGCGGGTAATAATGAAAAACTGTTTTTT. Residues: CASSFAGNNEKLFF.

The genes are TRBV5-1 and TRBJ2-5, with 9 bases identical to TRBD1. J was trimmed by 5 bases and V by 1 base; bases with no gene match: 9. CDR1 is SGHRS and CDR2 is YFSETQ in the germline V gene. The CDR3 runs 16 residues. CDR3 sequence reads: CASSLLGQGPRETQYF. CDR3 nucleotides: TGCGCCAGCAGCTTGCTAGGACAGGGGCCGAGGGAGACCCAGTACTTC. Filled out from reference TRBV5-1 and TRBJ2-5, the complete variable domain reads KAGVTQTPRYLIKTRGQQVTLSCSPISGHRSVSWYQQTPGQGLQFLFEYFSETQRNKGNFPGRFSGRQFSNSRSEMNVSTLELGDSALYLCASSLLGQGPRETQYFGPGTRLLVL.

On this clone itself: The sample contains more than one DNA sequence encoding this CDR3. The V gene is TRBV5-1, the J gene TRBJ1-1; D ambiguous. The V end was cut by 0 bases, the J end by 1 base, with 7 bases between. Per germline, CDR1 SGHRS and CDR2 YFSETQ. The CDR3 sequence is 14 residues long. CDR3 coding DNA: TGCGCCAGCAGCTTGGCCGGGCAGAACACTGAAGCTTTCTTT. It encodes CASSLAGQNTEAFF.

The J gene is TRBJ2-3, the V gene TRBV9; D possibly uses TRBD1 or TRBD2 (5 bases each). The V and J ends lost 2 bases and 4 bases respectively, with 11 bases between them. This CDR3 region has 14 residues. The germline V gene encodes CDR1 SGDLS and CDR2 YYNGEE. The CDR3 sequence: CASSVLGDPDTQYF. The CDR3, as DNA: TGTGCCAGCAGCGTTCTAGGGGACCCAGATACGCAGTATTTT. Filled out from reference TRBV9 and TRBJ2-3, the complete variable domain reads DSGVTQTPKHLITATGQRVTLRCSPRSGDLSVYWYQQSLDQGLQFLIQYYNGEERAKGNILERFSAQQFPDLHSELNLSSLELGDSALYFCASSVLGDPDTQYFGPGTRLTVL.

The chain recombines TRBV2 with TRBJ2-2, with D tentatively TRBD2 (6 bases). The CDR3 has 16 residues. Germline loops: CDR1 SNHLY, CDR2 FYNNEI. Trimming pared 2 bases from V and 4 bases from J, leaving 14 bases between. DNA for the CDR3: TGTGCCAGCAGTGAAAGGTTGGGACTTCCCACCGGGGAGCTGTTTTTT. Encoded protein: CASSERLGLPTGELFF.

The genes are TRBV5-1 and TRBJ1-1, with no clear D. The V end was cut by 0 bases, the J end by 7 bases, with 10 bases between. The germline V gene encodes CDR1 SGHRS and CDR2 YFSETQ. The CDR3 spans 13 residues. The CDR3 loop reads CASSLGRRNEAFF. CDR3 coding DNA: TGCGCCAGCAGCTTGGGTCGGAGAAATGAAGCTTTCTTT.

Points on this clone: This sample also contains other DNA sequences that code for the same CDR3. This chain joins TRBV6-5 and TRBJ1-5, with D possibly being TRBD1 (6 bases). The CDR3 runs to 15 residues. CDR1 and CDR2 (germline): MNHEY, SVGAGI. V lost 3 bases to trimming and J lost 3 bases, with 12 bases between them. CDR3 amino acids: CASSYRGGPNQPQHF. The CDR3 DNA follows: TGTGCCAGCAGTTATCGGGGGGGGCCCAATCAGCCCCAGCATTTT.

This clone came up once. V and J are TRBV6-1 and TRBJ1-2; D is ambiguous. Germline loops: CDR1 MNHNS, CDR2 SASEGT. The CDR3 length is 16 residues. V gave up 3 bases and J gave up 2 bases, with 16 bases separating them. CDR3 in DNA: TGTGCCAGCAGTGACGGCCCTGTAGGTAACAACTATGGCTACACCTTC. Translating gives CASSDGPVGNNYGYTF.

CDR3 loop: CASSQAVGMKGYEQYF. CDR3 sequence (DNA): TGCGCCAGCAGCCAAGCGGTAGGAATGAAGGGATACGAGCAGTACTTC. The V call is TRBV4-1, the J call TRBJ2-7; D call uncertain. Germline V gene data show CDR1 as MGHRA and CDR2 as YSYEKL. The CDR3 is 16 amino acids. Between the trimmed V and J ends, which lost 1 base and 4 bases, there was a span of 17 bases.

The CDR3 bases are TGTGCCATCAGTGAGTCGCGGGGGGGGCTTTACAATGAGCAGTTCTTC. It specifies CAISESRGGLYNEQFF. The rearrangement joins TRBV10-3 to TRBJ2-1, with 9 positions matching TRBD2. This CDR3 region has 16 residues. The V gene end was trimmed by 0 bases and the J gene end by 4 bases; junction bases not matched to a gene: 4. Germline lookup yields CDR1 ENHRY and CDR2 SYGVKD.

The rearrangement joins TRBV5-1 to TRBJ1-5; maybe TRBD1 (5 bases). The CDR3 sequence is 14 residues long. The germline V gene encodes CDR1 SGHRS and CDR2 YFSETQ. With 7 bases removed from V and 2 bases from J, the gap between germline ends came to 13 bases. The CDR3 nucleotides read TGCGCCAGCTCGGACCAGGGAGGCAATCAGCCCCAGCATTTT. It yields the protein CASSDQGGNQPQHF.

The V call is TRBV10-3, the J call TRBJ1-2, with a tentative D call TRBD1 (5 bases). Trimming pared 11 bases from V and 4 bases from J, leaving 17 bases between. The CDR3 runs to 13 residues. CDR1 ENHRY and CDR2 SYGVKD come from the germline V gene. The CDR3 protein is CAVRRGASYGYTF. The CDR3, as DNA: TGTGCCGTCCGTCGCGGGGCTTCCTATGGCTACACCTTC.